These T cell receptor beta chains were read from a single sample in a study of T cells after yellow fever vaccination. MiXCR, applied by TCRdb to the 5' RACE reads, yields one record per CDR3 protein. The sample includes roughly 65,000 distinct CDR3 sequences, approximately 5% of them seen just once. The sample consisted of CD4+ T cells sorted from PBMCs, taken less than 16 days after the first yellow fever vaccination. Receptors originate from a man aged 18 to 30 who received the YFV17D yellow fever vaccine. Each CDR3 is given with its conserved first and last residue. D genes are given only for firm matches. Each size is once, few, many, or a class for an expanded clone.

clone_size	v_call	j_call	d_call	cdr3_aa	cdr3_nt
many	TRBV5-1	TRBJ2-3	.	CASSASTDTQYF	TGCGCCAGCAGCGCAAGCACAGATACGCAGTATTTT
many	TRBV7-8	TRBJ1-1	TRBD1	CASSLTGTGYTEAFF	TGTGCCAGCAGCTTGACAGGGACAGGTTACACTGAAGCTTTCTTT
many	TRBV2	TRBJ2-1	TRBD2	CASEWGGNNEQFF	TGTGCCAGCGAGTGGGGGGGGAACAATGAGCAGTTCTTC
once	TRBV3-1	TRBJ2-5	.	CASCRDQETQYF	TGTGCCAGCTGCCGGGACCAAGAGACCCAGTACTTC
many	TRBV4-3	TRBJ1-1	.	CASSAGRGGTEAFF	TGCGCCAGCAGCGCCGGCAGGGGAGGCACTGAAGCTTTCTTT
many	TRBV20-1	TRBJ2-3	.	CSASGSTDTQYF	TGCAGTGCTAGCGGGAGCACAGATACGCAGTATTTT
many	TRBV5-1	TRBJ2-7	.	CASSLGIGRIYEQYF	TGCGCCAGCAGCTTGGGGATAGGACGGATCTACGAGCAGTACTTC
many	TRBV24-1	TRBJ2-3	.	CATSGSGTSSTDTQYF	TGTGCCACCAGTGGGTCAGGTACTTCTTCCACAGATACGCAGTATTTT
many	TRBV24-1	TRBJ2-1	.	CATGGAGGFDEQFF	TGTGCCACCGGGGGGGCAGGGGGCTTCGATGAGCAGTTCTTC
many	TRBV7-2	TRBJ2-3	TRBD1	CASKVLQGTGDTQYF	TGTGCCAGCAAGGTTTTACAGGGGACGGGAGATACGCAGTATTTT
many	TRBV20-1	TRBJ1-2	.	CSATWGPGGYTF	TGCAGTGCCACCTGGGGGCCTGGTGGCTACACCTTC